This T cell receptor (beta chain) emerged from a study of regulatory T cells in long-lasting Graves disease. This clonotype has at least ten counts. Trimming cost V 0 bases and J 10 bases, with 10 bases left between them. Looked up from germline, CDR1 is MNHEY and CDR2 is SMNVEV (reference sequence). The CDR3 runs 14 residues. The time point: newly diagnosed GD, antithyroid drugs for less than 3 months. The TCR library was made from RNA extracted from PBMCs. Building of the TCR beta libraries involved iRepertoire HTBI primers and Arm-PCR of CDR3 regions. TCRdb re-called the multiplex PCR reads with MiXCR, one entry per CDR3 protein. The sample consists of roughly 350,000 distinct CDR3 sequences, roughly 17% of them appearing once. The same specimen was also included in a second study, on T cells in Graves' hyperthyroidism and ophthalmopathy.

The material sequenced was peripheral blood mononuclear cells (PBMCs), taken at new diagnosis, from a patient treated with antithyroid drugs. The receptor comes from a woman aged 18-29 years with Graves disease. The chain has TRBV27 and TRBJ1-6; unclear D gene. The CDR3: CASSLSRPDSPLHF. In nucleotides, the CDR3 is TGTGCCAGCAGTTTATCCCGACCGGACTCACCCCTCCACTTT.